Shown below are 21 T cell receptor beta chains from a single sample sequenced in a study of T cell repertoires in aging, cancer and after chemotherapy. TCR beta rearrangements were amplified from peripheral blood genomic DNA. A mixed TRB-A/B primer pool amplified rearranged TRB by multiplex touch-down PCR. TCRdb analysed the multiplex PCR reads with MiXCR anew, one entry per CDR3 protein. The sample has about 10,000 distinct CDR3 sequences, 20% to 30% seen once. What was sequenced was blood. These receptors came from a human donor in good health.

V is TRBV18 and J is TRBJ2-5; 9 bases match TRBD1. CDR1 KGHSH and CDR2 LQKENI come from the germline V gene. The CDR3 is 15 residues long. Trimming cost V 3 bases and J 3 bases; bases outside gene matches: 5. CDR3 protein: CASSPRTGVEETQYF. CDR3 DNA: TGTGCCAGCTCACCTCGGACAGGGGTGGAAGAGACCCAGTACTTC.

This clonotype was detected only a few times. The V call is TRBV18, the J call TRBJ2-3; unclear D gene. Germline lookup yields CDR1 KGHSH and CDR2 LQKENI. This CDR3 comprises 13 residues. Trimming removed 5 bases at V and 0 bases at J, with 6 bases between. The CDR3 reads CASSATSTDTQYF. The CDR3 nucleotides are TGTGCCAGCTCAGCTACTAGCACAGATACGCAGTATTTT.

The chain links TRBV5-1 to TRBJ2-1; 7 bases agree with TRBD1. Looked up from germline, CDR1 is SGHRS and CDR2 is YFSETQ. J lost 8 bases, V lost 5 bases, and 4 bases had no gene match. The CDR3 runs to 12 residues. The CDR3 sequence: CASSKGADEQFF. CDR3 nucleotides: TGCGCCAGCAGTAAGGGGGCCGATGAGCAGTTCTTC.

This clonotype ranks as medium-sized (0.01 to 0.1%). The chain has TRBV6-5 and TRBJ2-2; 7 bases are a match to TRBD1. This CDR3 contains 15 residues. With 6 bases clipped from V and 3 bases from J, the junction kept 7 bases outside the gene matches. Germline loops: CDR1 MNHEY, CDR2 SVGAGI. The CDR3: CASRSGTVDTGELFF. The DNA for the CDR3 is TGTGCCAGCAGGTCCGGGACAGTAGACACCGGGGAGCTGTTTTTT.

This sequence joins TRBV7-2 and TRBJ2-5; D is tentatively TRBD1 or TRBD2 (5 bases each). V lost 0 bases and J lost 4, with 12 bases in between. The germline V gene encodes CDR1 SGHTA and CDR2 FQGNSA. The CDR3 runs to 15 residues. The CDR3 is CASSLAGTSAETQYF. The CDR3 region has the DNA TGTGCCAGCAGCTTAGCCGGGACCAGTGCAGAGACCCAGTACTTC.

This clonotype was counted only a few times. The chain joins TRBV12-3 or TRBV12-4 to TRBJ1-1, with D perhaps TRBD1 (5 bases). CDR3 length: 14 residues. The ends were cut back, 5 bases at V and 11 bases at J, with 21 bases in the middle. CDR3 protein: CASSTSAGSASAFF. Here the CDR3 DNA reads TGTGCCAGCAGTACCTCGGCAGGGTCGGCCTCGGCTTTCTTT.

This clonotype has a handful of counts. The gene calls are TRBV4-1 and TRBJ1-2, with TRBD1 as a possible D gene (5 bases). Trimming shortened V by 0 bases and J by 2 bases, and 16 bases separated the two germline ends. The CDR3 length is 17 residues. CDR1 is MGHRA and CDR2 is YSYEKL in the germline V gene. CDR3 coding DNA: TGCGCCAGCAGCCAAGAGGGCGGTTGGGGGGAGAACTATGGCTACACCTTC. Its protein product is CASSQEGGWGENYGYTF.

This clonotype came up a few times. CDR3 sequence (DNA): TGCGCCAGCAGCCTACCCGGAGATGAGCAGTTCTTC. It yields the protein CASSLPGDEQFF. The rearrangement uses TRBV5-1 and TRBJ2-1; D gene ambiguous. The V and J ends lost 4 bases and 8 bases respectively, with 10 bases between them. CDR1 and CDR2 (germline): SGHRS, YFSETQ. The CDR3 runs 12 residues. Combining the CDR3 with reference TRBV5-1 and TRBJ2-1 gives the whole variable domain KAGVTQTPRYLIKTRGQQVTLSCSPISGHRSVSWYQQTPGQGLQFLFEYFSETQRNKGNFPGRFSGRQFSNSRSEMNVSTLELGDSALYLCASSLPGDEQFFGPGTRLTVL.

This clonotype was counted between two and nine times. The V call is TRBV12-3 or TRBV12-4, the J call TRBJ2-3; TRBD1 might be the D (6 bases). This CDR3 is built from 15 residues. Trimming left V 6 bases short and J 1 base short, with 14 bases between. The CDR3 loop is CASSPQGRGTDTQYF. In DNA form, the CDR3 reads TGTGCCAGCAGCCCACAGGGAAGGGGCACAGATACGCAGTATTTT.

The V call is TRBV9, the J call TRBJ2-5; perhaps TRBD2 as D (7 bases). Trimming took off 3 bases at V and 2 bases at J, with 14 bases between the two ends. There are 15 residues in the CDR3. Germline loops: CDR1 SGDLS, CDR2 YYNGEE. In nucleotides, the CDR3 is TGTGCCAGCAGCGGCAATGGGAGGGGGCAAGAGACCCAGTACTTC. This sequence encodes CASSGNGRGQETQYF.

The chain recombines TRBV24-1 with TRBJ2-7; D call uncertain. This CDR3 has 14 amino acids. CDR1 and CDR2 (germline): KGHDR, SFDVKD. V was shortened by 5 bases and J by 3 bases, with 13 bases between the two germline ends. The CDR3 nucleotides read TGTGCCACCAGTGGGAAAGAAGAACTCTACGAGCAGTACTTC. This encodes CATSGKEELYEQYF.

The chain links TRBV4-1 to TRBJ1-3; no firm D call. The CDR3 is 16 residues long. Trimming removed 1 base at V and 0 bases at J, with 10 bases between. The germline CDR1 and CDR2 sequences are MGHRA and YSYEKL. CDR3: CASSQAAPNSGNTIYF. Here the CDR3 DNA reads TGCGCCAGCAGCCAAGCAGCTCCTAACTCTGGAAACACCATATATTTT.

This clonotype was seen more than once but under ten times. The CDR3 is CASSRGFGMNTEAFF. DNA of the CDR3: TGTGCCAGCAGCCGGGGATTTGGCATGAACACTGAAGCTTTCTTT. The chain uses TRBV6-5 and TRBJ1-1; D gene uncertain. Per germline, CDR1 MNHEY and CDR2 SVGAGI. The CDR3 runs to 15 residues. V lost 6 bases and J lost 0, with 14 bases in between.

By frequency in the sample, this clonotype is medium-sized. CDR3 region: CASSPLRAGTDTQYF. The CDR3 nucleotides are TGTGCCAGCAGTCCCTTGAGGGCCGGCACAGATACGCAGTATTTT. This chain uses TRBV27 with TRBJ2-3, with D maybe TRBD2 (5 bases). The CDR3 contains 15 residues. Germline V lookup: CDR1 MNHEY, CDR2 SMNVEV (reference sequence). V gave up 5 bases and J gave up 1 base, with 13 bases separating them.

The chain carries TRBV7-9 and TRBJ2-3; D is perhaps TRBD1 (6 bases). Germline V gene lookup returns CDR1 SEHNR and CDR2 FQNEAQ (reference sequence). The V end lost 5 bases, the J end lost 0 bases, and 15 bases lay between the germline ends. This CDR3 is 16 amino acids long. CDR3 sequence (DNA): TGTGCCAGCAGCCTCTCCGGGACATCGAGCACAGATACGCAGTATTTT. This codes for CASSLSGTSSTDTQYF. The full variable domain, with the rest looked up from reference TRBV7-9 and TRBJ2-3, is DTGVSQNPRHKITKRGQNVTFRCDPISEHNRLYWYRQTLGQGPEFLTYFQNEAQLEKSRLLSDRFSAERPKGSFSTLEIQRTEQGDSAMYLCASSLSGTSSTDTQYFGPGTRLTVL.

The rearrangement uses TRBV7-6 and TRBJ1-2, with 10 bases aligning to TRBD1. Unmatched junction bases numbered 9, after V lost 5 bases and J lost 6 bases. Germline V gene lookup returns CDR1 SGHVS and CDR2 FNYEAQ. This CDR3 is built from 15 residues. The CDR3 coding sequence is TGTGCCAGCAGCGCGGGACAGGGGAAATCGGATGGCTACACCTTC. Its translation is CASSAGQGKSDGYTF.

The gene calls are TRBV4-1 and TRBJ1-1; possibly TRBD1 for D (5 bases). Trimming stripped 3 bases from V and 1 base from J, with 18 bases between. Germline-derived CDR1 and CDR2 are MGHRA and YSYEKL. This CDR3 spans 17 amino acids. CDR3 in DNA: TGCGCCAGCAGCCACCGAATTTTACAGGTTGCGAACACTGAAGCTTTCTTT. This encodes CASSHRILQVANTEAFF.

This clonotype turned up a few times. The chain links TRBV25-1 to TRBJ2-1; D might be TRBD2 (6 bases). Trimming took 1 base from V and 4 from J, leaving 17 bases between them. The CDR3 covers 17 residues. CDR1 MGHDK and CDR2 SYGVNS come from the germline V gene. The CDR3 here is CASSEWAAAGRYNEQFF. The CDR3 DNA follows: TGTGCCAGCAGTGAATGGGCGGCTGCGGGACGGTACAATGAGCAGTTCTTC.

V and J are TRBV6-4 and TRBJ2-7; TRBD1 aligns across 7 bases. Per germline, CDR1 MRHNA and CDR2 SNTAGT. The CDR3 length is 15 residues. After removal of 2 bases from V and 5 bases from J, the junction contained 9 bases not matched to a gene. CDR3 coding DNA: TGTGCCAGCAGTGACCGACCCGGGACAGTACACGAGCAGTACTTC. Translation: CASSDRPGTVHEQYF.

This clonotype was seen only a few times. The chain combines TRBV5-4 with TRBJ2-1; unclear D gene. CDR1 is SGHNT, CDR2 YYREEE, per germline (reference sequence). The CDR3 has 14 residues. Between the trimmed V and J ends, which lost 3 bases and 5 bases, there was a span of 12 bases. DNA of the CDR3: TGTGCCAGCAGCTCAATAAGCAGGAACAATGAGCAGTTCTTC. Translated: CASSSISRNNEQFF. Variable domain in full (rest from reference TRBV5-4 and TRBJ2-1): ETGVTQSPTHLIKTRGQQVTLRCSSQSGHNTVSWYQQALGQGPQFIFQYYREEENGRGNFPPRFSGLQFPNYSSELNVNALELDDSALYLCASSSISRNNEQFFGPGTRLTVL.

This clonotype is medium-sized in the sample. This sequence joins TRBV12-3 or TRBV12-4 and TRBJ2-7; D gene unclear. This CDR3 is built from 14 residues. V was cut by 6 bases and J by 3 bases, with 15 bases left in between. The CDR3 spells CASRYDGSGYEQYF. The CDR3 DNA is TGTGCCAGCAGGTACGACGGGTCGGGCTACGAGCAGTACTTC.